The clone carrying this T cell receptor (beta chain) was picked up one time. The antigen remains unidentified. The germline V gene has CDR1 MNHNS and CDR2 SASEGT. The CDR3 contains 13 residues. V lost 8 bases and J 4 bases, leaving 15 bases between the germline ends. Researchers ran the assay at a deep level. The repertoire was sequenced with immunoSEQ multiplex PCR; TCRdb's copy has only in-frame clones and lacks some. Of 650,000 to 750,000 clones in the sample, 72% are singletons; the top ten hold around 1.8%. The record originates from a study of shared clonotypes between healthy human individuals. Turning to the study itself: Donor composition was a couple of women and three men, aged 18 to 49.

Findings and caveats of the study: Of the naive CD4 clonotypes, around 5.2% were shared across several donors.

The clonotype was recovered from a woman in her thirties in good health. V gene TRBV6-1 combines with J gene TRBJ2-7; TRBD2 might be the D (6 bases). The sequencing input was memory CD4+ T cells sorted from blood. The sample's subset: CD45RA-negative fraction. The DNA of the CDR3 is TGTGCCAGCGGGGAGACTAGACAATACGAGCAGTACTTC. Amino acids: CASGETRQYEQYF.